Below, 27 T cell receptor beta chains from the same sample are listed, as sequenced in a study of tumor-infiltrating lymphocytes in oesophageal squamous cell carcinoma. TCRdb recomputed calls from the PCR reads with MiXCR, one row per CDR3 protein. Among over 12,000 distinct CDR3 sequences, 45% to 50% were seen once, and the ten largest hold approximately 45%. Sample: blood. The receptor source for this set is a male donor with esophageal squamous cell carcinoma.

The chain has TRBV7-8 and TRBJ2-4; tentatively, D is TRBD2 (5 bases). The J call may be wrong; the DNA end is better matched by TRBJ2-7. CDR1 is SGHVS, CDR2 FQNEAQ, per germline. This CDR3 has 14 amino acids. The CDR3: CASSLAGSVYEQYF. CDR3 DNA: TGTGCCAGCAGCTTAGCGGGGAGTGTCTACGAGCAGTACTTC.

This clonotype turned up a few times. V is TRBV18 and J is TRBJ1-2; no reliable D call. The CDR3 totals 14 residues. Germline assignment: CDR1 KGHSH and CDR2 LQKENI. With 4 bases removed from V and 1 base from J, the gap between germline ends came to 10 bases. The CDR3, as DNA: TGTGCCAGCTCACACACTGCTAATAACTATGGCTACACCTTC. Amino acids: CASSHTANNYGYTF.

Points on this clonotype: A clone one base away is much larger, so this may be a read error. J is TRBJ2-1 and V is TRBV10-1, with TRBD2 matching 7 bases. The V gene end was trimmed by 4 bases and the J gene end by 13 bases; junction bases not matched to a gene: 13. The germline CDR1 and CDR2 sequences are WNHNN and SYGVQD (reference sequence). This CDR3 comprises 14 residues. CDR3 protein: CASSVSVARETQFF. CDR3 in DNA: TGCGCCAGCAGTGTCTCGGTGGCGCGGGAGACCCAGTTCTTC.

This chain connects TRBV7-3 to TRBJ2-4; tentatively, D is TRBD1 (6 bases). With the DNA end fitting TRBJ2-7 better, the J assignment may be wrong. The germline V gene has CDR1 SGHTA and CDR2 FQGTGA. This CDR3 contains 15 residues. DNA for the CDR3: TGTGCCAGCAGCTTAATGCCCGGGACACGCTACGAGCAGTACTTC. Protein sequence: CASSLMPGTRYEQYF.

This clonotype was picked up one time. The chain is built from TRBV12-3 or TRBV12-4 and TRBJ2-6, with D possibly matching TRBD2 (6 bases). The J call may be faulty, since TRBJ2-7 better matches the DNA end. This CDR3 has 13 amino acids. The CDR3 region is CASRAEGQGEQYF. The CDR3 DNA follows: TGTGCCAGCAGGGCGGAGGGGCAAGGCGAGCAGTACTTC.

About this clonotype: The conserved phenylalanine or tryptophan is not found at the CDR3 terminus, so this likely reflects a read error. This sequence joins TRBV7-2 and TRBJ2-1; D is unclear. The last part of the DNA fits TRBJ2-7 better; the J call may be wrong. Germline V gene sequence: CDR1 SGHTA, CDR2 FQGNSA. The CDR3 covers 15 residues. The CDR3 loop is CASTLSWARTYEQYL. CDR3 nucleotides: TGTGCCAGCACCCTCTCATGGGCGAGAACCTACGAGCAGTACTTG.

This rearrangement joins TRBV2 to TRBJ1-3, with D unresolved. CDR1 is SNHLY, CDR2 FYNNEI, per germline. This CDR3 is 13 amino acids long. The V end was cut by 6 bases, the J end by 2 bases, with 8 bases between. CDR3 protein: CASSYTAGNTIYF. The DNA for the CDR3 is TGTGCCAGCAGCTACACAGCTGGAAACACCATATATTTT.

This clonotype was counted ten times or more. V gene TRBV11-3 combines with J gene TRBJ2-7, with D perhaps TRBD2 (6 bases). Trimming left V 1 base short and J 0 bases short, with 13 bases between. The CDR3 has 16 residues. Germline V gives CDR1 SGHNT, CDR2 YENEEA. CDR3 in DNA: TGTGCCAGCAGCTTAGGGACGACTAGGGGCTCCTACGAGCAGTACTTC. This gives the protein CASSLGTTRGSYEQYF.

This clonotype showed up just once. The chain carries TRBV6-1 and TRBJ2-3, with D tentatively TRBD1 or TRBD2 (5 bases each). CDR3 length: 13 amino acids. The V end lost 4 bases, the J end lost 6 bases, and 11 bases lay between the germline ends. Germline lookup yields CDR1 MNHNS and CDR2 SASEGT. In DNA form, the CDR3 reads TGTGCCAGCAGTGGGGGCCTAGCTGATACGCAGTATTTT. Its translation: CASSGGLADTQYF.

On this clonotype: A much larger clone is a single base away; this may be a read error. This chain joins TRBV5-4 and TRBJ2-5; tentatively, D is TRBD1 or TRBD2 (5 bases each). The closer fit of TRBJ2-1 to the DNA end suggests the J call may be wrong. This CDR3 spans 12 amino acids. Germline V gives CDR1 SGHNT, CDR2 YYREEE (reference sequence). The CDR3 spells CASSQMGETQFF. In DNA, the CDR3 is TGTGCCAGCAGCCAGATGGGGGAGACCCAGTTCTTC.

The V call is TRBV7-9, the J call TRBJ2-7; D unresolved. The CDR3 has 14 amino acids. V lost 5 bases, J lost 5 bases, and 16 bases lay in between. CDR1 is SEHNR and CDR2 is FQNEAQ in the germline V gene (reference sequence). CDR3 nucleotides: TGTGCCAGCAGCCTAGACCTAGAGTTAGACGAGCAGTACTTC. It is translated as CASSLDLELDEQYF.

On this clonotype: Likely a read error: the CDR3 ends without its conserved phenylalanine or tryptophan. Because the CDR3's place on the DNA is in doubt, the DNA is left out and the CDR3 is given as listed by TCRdb. CDR3: CASSLRSTTYEQYFGN. The chain recombines TRBV7-6 with TRBJ2-1. Germline loops: CDR1 SGHVS, CDR2 FNYEAQ. Both ends counted, the CDR3 spans 16 residues.

By sample share, this clonotype is medium-sized (0.01 to 0.1%). The genes are TRBV7-3 and TRBJ2-1; 13 nucleotides match TRBD2. This CDR3 is 16 amino acids long. Germline CDR1 and CDR2: SGHTA and FQGTGA. Trimming took 6 bases from V and 6 from J; bases not matched to a gene: 8. CDR3 DNA sequence: TGTGCCAGCAGTCTACGGGGACTAGCGGGATTCAATGAGCAGTTCTTC. It yields the protein CASSLRGLAGFNEQFF.

This clonotype was counted a few times. This sequence joins TRBV5-6 and TRBJ1-5, with D maybe TRBD1 (5 bases). The CDR3 has 14 residues. CDR1 SGHDT and CDR2 YYEEEE come from the germline V gene. Trimming cost V 0 bases and J 4 bases, with 8 bases left between them. This CDR3 reads CASSLGQINQPQHF. The CDR3 DNA follows: TGTGCCAGCAGCTTGGGACAGATAAATCAGCCCCAGCATTTT.

The chain combines TRBV20-1 with TRBJ2-5, with TRBD2 identical over 12 bases. TRBJ2-1 explains the end of the DNA better; the J call may be wrong. This CDR3 has 15 residues. The V gene's germline CDR1 is DFQATT and CDR2 SNEGSKA (reference sequence). The CDR3 DNA sequence: TGCAGTGCTAGGCCACTAGCGGGAGGCTACAATGAGCAGTTCTTC. This encodes CSARPLAGGYNEQFF.

This clonotype appeared a few times. The CDR3 loop reads CASSPQEANVLTF. CDR3 bases: TGTGCCAGCAGCCCCCAGGAGGCCAACGTCCTGACTTTC. The V gene is TRBV7-9, the J gene TRBJ2-6; D unclear. The CDR3 has 13 residues. Germline CDR1 SEHNR, CDR2 FQNEAQ (reference sequence). V lost 5 bases, J lost 6 bases, and 8 bases lay in between.

This clonotype was detected only a few times. The chain combines TRBV27 with TRBJ2-1; TRBD1 or TRBD2 may be the D gene (5 bases each). V was cut by 6 bases and J by 5 bases, with 14 bases left in between. Germline CDR1 is MNHEY and CDR2 is SMNVEV (reference sequence). This CDR3 has 14 residues. The CDR3 bases are TGTGCCAGCAGCCGTAGGGGAGCTGACAATGAGCAGTTCTTC. Protein product: CASSRRGADNEQFF.

By proportion, this clonotype is large. In nucleotides, the CDR3 is TGTGCCAGCAGCTTAGGATCGGCATATTCCTACAATGAGCAGTTCTTC. This encodes CASSLGSAYSYNEQFF. This sequence joins TRBV7-6 and TRBJ2-1; no clear D gene. The CDR3 contains 16 residues. V gave up 1 base and J gave up 1 base, with 11 bases separating them. Looked up from germline, CDR1 is SGHVS and CDR2 is FNYEAQ.

The table lists this clonotype with a few counts. The rearrangement links TRBV6-1 to TRBJ2-6; D is uncertain. V lost 8 bases and J lost 0, with 5 bases in between. CDR3 size: 13 residues. Germline V gives CDR1 MNHNS, CDR2 SASEGT. CDR3 nucleotide sequence: TGTGCCAGCGTGTACTCTGGGGCCAACGTCCTGACTTTC. Translation: CASVYSGANVLTF.

In this sample, this clonotype turned up many times. The chain couples TRBV4-1 to TRBJ2-1; D not resolved. The J call may be mistaken, given a closer DNA end match to TRBJ2-7. The germline V gene encodes CDR1 MGHRA and CDR2 YSYEKL. The CDR3 totals 14 residues. DNA of the CDR3: TGCGCCAGCAGCCAAGCTTTAGTACTATCCGAGCAGTACTTC. This translates into CASSQALVLSEQYF.

Only a few counts were recorded for this clonotype. This sequence joins TRBV6-1 and TRBJ2-1, with TRBD1 identical over 10 bases. This CDR3 contains 15 residues. After removal of 6 bases from V and 4 bases from J, the junction contained 6 bases not matched to a gene. Germline-derived CDR1 and CDR2 are MNHNS and SASEGT. This chain's CDR3 is CASSSGTGEYNEQFF. The CDR3, as DNA: TGTGCCAGCAGCTCCGGGACAGGGGAATACAATGAGCAGTTCTTC.

The sample holds many counts of this clonotype. CDR3 residues: CASSLGGGGSYEQFF. The CDR3 coding sequence is TGTGCCAGCAGCTTAGGGGGTGGGGGAAGCTACGAGCAGTTCTTC. V gene TRBV7-3 combines with J gene TRBJ2-1; D tentatively reads TRBD1 or TRBD2 (5 bases each). Germline CDR1 SGHTA, CDR2 FQGTGA. This CDR3 is built from 15 residues. The V end was cut by 2 bases, the J end by 10 bases, with 18 bases between.

This clonotype was seen once. This chain uses TRBV7-2 with TRBJ2-7; 10 bases match TRBD2. Near its end, the DNA agrees better with TRBJ2-5, so the J call may be wrong. The germline V gene encodes CDR1 SGHTA and CDR2 FQGNSA. The CDR3 covers 14 residues. Here the CDR3 DNA reads TGTGCCAGCAGCGCCAGACTAGCGGGAGAGACCCAGTACTTC. This sequence encodes CASSARLAGETQYF.

This clonotype has more than one count but fewer than ten. V gene TRBV23-1 combines with J gene TRBJ2-1; D is possibly TRBD2 (6 bases). TRBV23-1 is sorted into the ORF group, with uncertain function. Trimming took 1 base from V and 3 from J, leaving 19 bases between them. The CDR3 is 18 amino acids. The CDR3 region has the DNA TGCGCCAGCAGTCAATTCCTCCCCTCTAGCGCGTTCTACAATGAGCAGTTCTTC. Protein sequence: CASSQFLPSSAFYNEQFF.

This clonotype has just one count. This chain connects TRBV28 to TRBJ2-5; TRBD1 is a possible D gene (5 bases). The J call may be in error: the DNA end matches TRBJ2-7 better. The CDR3 is made up of 14 amino acids. CDR1 is MDHEN, CDR2 SYDVKM, per germline. CDR3 bases: TGTGCCACCCTCTCTCCAGGGTCCGGCTACGAGCAGTACTTC. It translates to CATLSPGSGYEQYF.

The chain recombines TRBV7-8 with TRBJ2-7; TRBD2 is a possible D gene (6 bases). The CDR3 has 15 amino acids. Per the germline V gene, CDR1 is SGHVS and CDR2 is FQNEAQ. Trimming removed 3 bases from V and 0 bases from J, with 12 bases in between. The CDR3 DNA reads as TGTGCCAGCAGCTTTGGCGGGACGTACTCCTACGAGCAGTACTTC. This translates into CASSFGGTYSYEQYF.

V is TRBV7-2 and J is TRBJ2-7; 14 nucleotides line up with TRBD2. V was pared by 4 bases and J by 6 bases, with 8 bases of the junction left unmatched. Germline V gene data show CDR1 as SGHTA and CDR2 as FQGNSA. The length of the CDR3 is 16 residues. The CDR3 region has the DNA TGTGCCAGCAGCTCGGGACTAGCGGGAGCAATCTCCGAGCAGTACTTC. It codes for CASSSGLAGAISEQYF.